Following are 6 T cell receptor beta chains from one sample sequenced in a study of spatial heterogeneity in lung cancer. Their antigens are not known. Using its own MiXCR run on the 5' RACE reads, TCRdb lists one record per CDR3 protein. The sample holds roughly 3,500 distinct CDR3 sequences; 2.5% to 4% are singletons and the top ten take approximately 16%. General study points: Counts of expanded intratumoral alpha and beta TCRs tracked tumor mutation counts.

Time point in this sample: sample taken at primary tumor resection. Here the sequenced sample was lung tumor tissue, taken at surgery. The receptor set was obtained from a male donor with early-stage non-small cell lung cancer.

In its sample, this clonotype was seen many times. V gene TRBV28 combines with J gene TRBJ1-1; 8 bases line up with TRBD1. Trimming removed 5 bases from V and 2 bases from J; junction bases left unmatched: 13. The CDR3 consists of 17 residues. Germline V gene sequence: CDR1 MDHEN, CDR2 SYDVKM. The CDR3 bases are TGTGCCAGCAGTCCCCCCCACCGGGACAGGAGAAACACTGAAGCTTTCTTT. It specifies CASSPPHRDRRNTEAFF.

The chain has TRBV6-2 or TRBV6-3 and TRBJ2-1; 7 positions match TRBD2. Germline CDR1 is MNHEY and CDR2 is SVGEGT. With V trimmed by 5 bases and J by 7 bases, 14 bases remained unmatched. CDR3 length: 16 amino acids. Here the CDR3 DNA reads TGTGCCAGCAGTCTCTCTGGTGGGAGGGCCAAGAATGAGCAGTTCTTC. Translating it yields CASSLSGGRAKNEQFF.

This clonotype was seen repeatedly, ten times or more. This CDR3 is CSASEGQEGSYEQYF. In DNA, the CDR3 is TGCAGTGCTAGTGAAGGACAAGAGGGCTCCTACGAGCAGTACTTC. The rearrangement links TRBV20-1 to TRBJ2-7; D may be TRBD1 or TRBD2 (5 bases each). CDR3 length equals 15 residues. Germline V gene data show CDR1 as DFQATT and CDR2 as SNEGSKA (reference sequence). Trimming cost V 3 bases and J 0 bases, with 15 bases left between them.

This clonotype showed up just a few times. This rearrangement joins TRBV12-3 or TRBV12-4 to TRBJ2-5; the D gene is possibly TRBD2 (7 bases). The CDR3 sequence is 12 residues long. Trimming took 5 bases from V and 7 from J, leaving 11 bases between them. This CDR3 is CASSPGGPTQYF. The DNA of the CDR3 is TGTGCCAGCAGTCCCGGGGGGCCGACCCAGTACTTC.

This clonotype is labeled medium-sized. The chain joins TRBV28 to TRBJ2-3; TRBD1 matches 12 bases. Germline CDR1 reads MDHEN; CDR2 reads SYDVKM. J was trimmed by 5 bases and V by 8 bases; bases with no gene match: 5. The CDR3 spans 14 residues. The CDR3 protein is CASAGQGAVDTQYF. The CDR3 nucleotides read TGTGCCAGCGCGGGACAGGGGGCGGTAGATACGCAGTATTTT.

Sample share makes this clonotype medium-sized. The rearrangement uses TRBV7-2 and TRBJ1-1; D is ambiguous. The V gene's germline CDR1 is SGHTA and CDR2 FQGNSA. This CDR3 region has 15 residues. Trimming left V 1 base short and J 5 bases short, with 14 bases between. CDR3 sequence (DNA): TGTGCCAGCAGCTTAGTACGGGGTAGATATACTGAAGCTTTCTTT. Protein sequence: CASSLVRGRYTEAFF.